This TCR beta chain came from a study of long-term antiretroviral therapy in people with HIV. Run at survey level, the immunoSEQ assay was version v3.0. This table comes from immunoSEQ multiplex PCR, and its TCRdb copy is limited to in-frame clones, with some not included. This sample carries around 30,000 clones, 75% to 85% of them seen once, and the ten largest clones take almost 4.5%. Deletions cut 5 bases from V and 10 bases from J, with 14 bases between. In germline, CDR1 is MDHEN, CDR2 SYDVKM. The CDR3 extends over 12 amino acids. The source was unsorted PBMCs, collected around 3.3 years after starting antiretroviral therapy. The receptor comes from a man aged 18 to 29 with HIV. The rearrangement uses TRBV28 and TRBJ1-1; D perhaps matches TRBD1 (5 bases). The CDR3 loop is CASSPPTQGAFF. Here the CDR3 DNA reads TGTGCCAGCAGTCCCCCGACGCAGGGAGCTTTCTTT. The full variable domain, rest sourced from reference TRBV28 and TRBJ1-1, is DVKVTQSSRYLVKRTGEKVFLECVQDMDHENMFWYRQDPGLGLRLIYFSYDVKMKEKGDIPEGYSVSREKKERFSLILESASTNQTSMYLCASSPPTQGAFFGQGTRLTVV.